These 20 T cell receptor beta chains were all obtained from the same sample, sequenced in a study of T cell repertoires in cytomegalovirus infection. Their antigens remain unidentified. TCRdb reprocessed the reads with MiXCR, giving one entry per CDR3 protein. Of about 920,000 distinct CDR3 sequences in the sample, approximately 31% were seen once. The sample was cultured CD8+ T cells from PBMCs, taken from culture after CMV antigen stimulation. The receptor set was obtained from a human donor in good health (CMV status not recorded). Some clones in this sample may be carry-over from other donors' samples.

V usage is TRBV7-9 and J usage is TRBJ2-3; 11 bases agree with TRBD2. CDR3 length equals 19 residues. Losses at the gene ends were 4 bases for V and 0 bases for J; bases not matched to a gene: 12. Germline V lookup: CDR1 SEHNR, CDR2 FQNEAQ (reference sequence). CDR3 DNA: TGTGCCAGCAGCTCCAGGGGGACTAGCGGAATTACTAGCACAGATACGCAGTATTTT. Protein sequence: CASSSRGTSGITSTDTQYF.

CDR3 protein: CASSPFWPGDSTDTQYF. For the CDR3, the DNA is TGTGCCAGCAGTCCTTTCTGGCCGGGGGACAGCACAGATACGCAGTATTTT. The chain uses TRBV27 and TRBJ2-3; tentative D call: TRBD2 (6 bases). The germline V gene encodes CDR1 MNHEY and CDR2 SMNVEV (reference sequence). The CDR3 length is 17 residues. Deletions cut 5 bases from V and 0 bases from J, with 18 bases between.

As for this clonotype: A read error may produce the germline difference seen at one junction end. CDR3 bases: TGTGTCAGCAGATTAGGTCTTGGGGACTCCCCATATTTT. This translates into CVSRLGLGDSPYF. The V and J genes are TRBV7-2 and TRBJ2-3, with D tentatively TRBD2 (6 bases). CDR1 SGHTA and CDR2 FQGNSA come from the germline V gene. The CDR3 runs 13 residues.

Within the sample, this clonotype is medium-sized. The chain employs TRBV7-8 and TRBJ2-7, with D tentatively TRBD1 (5 bases). This CDR3 spans 13 amino acids. V was pared by 6 bases and J by 3 bases, with 12 bases between. CDR1 SGHVS and CDR2 FQNEAQ come from the germline V gene. The CDR3 DNA reads as TGTGCCAGCAGTTGGGGCAGGGACTACGAGCAGTACTTC. This codes for CASSWGRDYEQYF.

The rearrangement uses TRBV3-1 and TRBJ1-2; TRBD1 aligns across 12 bases. Germline assignment: CDR1 LGHDT and CDR2 YNNKEL (reference sequence). The length of the CDR3 is 17 residues. V shed 0 bases, J shed 7 bases, and the junction held 9 bases outside the gene matches. CDR3 in amino acids: CASSQDFRDRGRGGYTF. CDR3 DNA sequence: TGTGCCAGCAGCCAAGATTTTCGGGACAGGGGGCGCGGTGGCTACACCTTC.

This clonotype turned up a few times. The J gene is TRBJ1-1, the V gene TRBV6-2 or TRBV6-3; 7 bases fit TRBD1. With 0 bases clipped from V and 3 bases from J, the junction kept 13 bases outside the gene matches. The CDR3 consists of 18 residues. Germline V lookup: CDR1 MNHEY, CDR2 SVGEGT. The CDR3 loop is CASSYSRETYRGDTEAFF. The CDR3 region has the DNA TGTGCCAGCAGTTACTCGAGAGAGACGTACAGGGGTGACACTGAAGCTTTCTTT.

The rearrangement uses TRBV7-6 and TRBJ2-1; a possible D gene is TRBD1 (6 bases). V dropped 2 bases and J dropped 10 bases, with 24 bases sitting between them. Germline CDR1 and CDR2: SGHVS and FNYEAQ. The CDR3 covers 17 residues. In DNA form, the CDR3 reads TGTGCCAGCAGCTTACGGTTAGGGGGTCGCGGCTCCCCAGAGCAGTTCTTC. Translation gives CASSLRLGGRGSPEQFF.

The table lists this clonotype with many counts. V is TRBV7-2 and J is TRBJ1-6; D unresolved. V was trimmed by 2 bases and J by 0 bases, leaving 17 bases between them. The CDR3 spans 19 residues. CDR1 is SGHTA and CDR2 is FQGNSA in the germline V gene. The DNA for the CDR3 is TGTGCCAGCAGCTTATTACGGCGCGGCTTGAGCTCCTATAATTCACCCCTCCACTTT. It specifies CASSLLRRGLSSYNSPLHF.

This clonotype was recorded a few times. The chain couples TRBV6-1 to TRBJ2-2; D may match TRBD1 or TRBD2 (5 bases each). Germline V lookup: CDR1 MNHNS, CDR2 SASEGT. The CDR3 sequence is 18 residues long. With 2 bases removed from V and 7 bases from J, the gap between germline ends came to 23 bases. CDR3 sequence: CASSEHSTRRGYGGELFF. For the CDR3, the DNA is TGTGCCAGCAGTGAACACTCCACCCGACGGGGCTACGGCGGGGAGCTGTTTTTT.

This clonotype was counted a few times. The CDR3 region is CATSLGGSYGYTF. Here the CDR3 DNA reads TGTGCCACCAGCCTAGGTGGCAGCTATGGCTACACCTTC. This chain uses TRBV24-1 with TRBJ1-2, with D hard to call. Trimming cost V 7 bases and J 4 bases, with 12 bases left between them. The CDR3 loop spans 13 amino acids. Germline V gives CDR1 KGHDR, CDR2 SFDVKD.

V usage is TRBV11-3 and J usage is TRBJ2-1; 10 nucleotides match TRBD2. Losses at the gene ends were 4 bases for V and 7 bases for J; bases not matched to a gene: 4. Germline V CDR1 and CDR2: SGHNT, YENEEA. The CDR3 covers 14 residues. CDR3 protein: CASSSKTSGNEQFF. In DNA, the CDR3 is TGTGCCAGCAGCTCCAAGACTAGCGGGAATGAGCAGTTCTTC.

In this sample, this clonotype turned up a few times. This chain uses TRBV7-9 with TRBJ1-1, with D possibly matching TRBD1 (6 bases). The V gene's germline CDR1 is SEHNR and CDR2 FQNEAQ (reference sequence). The CDR3 extends over 16 amino acids. V was cut by 5 bases and J by 0 bases, with 16 bases left in between. In DNA form, the CDR3 reads TGTGCCAGCAGCGAACATTTGACAGGCTTGAACACTGAAGCTTTCTTT. Protein: CASSEHLTGLNTEAFF.

The V and J genes are TRBV4-3 and TRBJ2-2; D is unclear. Trimming stripped 0 bases from V and 4 bases from J, with 9 bases between. The V gene's germline CDR1 is LGHNA and CDR2 YSLEER. The CDR3 loop spans 15 amino acids. The chain's CDR3 is CASSQDSPVTGELFF. The CDR3 nucleotides read TGCGCCAGCAGCCAAGATAGCCCCGTCACCGGGGAGCTGTTTTTT.

The J gene is TRBJ2-3, the V gene TRBV6-6; 7 bases are a match to TRBD2. The trim removed 1 base at V and 6 bases at J, leaving 10 bases unmatched. Germline CDR1 reads MNHNY; CDR2 reads SVGAGI (reference sequence). CDR3 length: 16 amino acids. The DNA for the CDR3 is TGTGCCAGCAGTTACTTTTCCAGCGGGGTGAATGATACGCAGTATTTT. It translates to CASSYFSSGVNDTQYF.

This clonotype was observed a few times. One end of the junction is discordant with germline, which a read error may explain. The chain links TRBV15 to TRBJ1-2, with 7 bases aligning to TRBD1. Germline-derived CDR1 and CDR2 are LNHNV and YYDKDF (reference sequence). The CDR3 has 15 residues. CDR3 nucleotide sequence: TGTGCCACCAGCGGAGACAGGGTAGGGGACTATGGCTACACCTTC. It is translated as CATSGDRVGDYGYTF.

This clonotype was counted a few times. The J gene is TRBJ2-7, the V gene TRBV27; perhaps D is TRBD1 or TRBD2 (5 bases each). CDR3 length equals 15 residues. Germline V lookup: CDR1 MNHEY, CDR2 SMNVEV (reference sequence). Trimming removed 5 bases at V and 0 bases at J, with 14 bases between. The DNA for the CDR3 is TGTGCCAGCAGTCCCCGGGACCGGAGCTCCTACGAGCAGTACTTC. Residues: CASSPRDRSSYEQYF.

Remarks on this clonotype: A much more abundant neighbour one base away suggests this may be a read error. The chain has TRBV12-3 or TRBV12-4 and TRBJ2-2; tentative D call: TRBD2 (5 bases). This CDR3 has 12 residues. Trimming pared 10 bases from V and 7 bases from J, leaving 13 bases between. Written as DNA, the CDR3 is TGTGCCAACAGCCCGAGGGTCGGGGAGCTGTTTTTT. This codes for CANSPRVGELFF.

This clonotype was observed many times. V is TRBV7-9 and J is TRBJ2-7, with D perhaps matching TRBD1 (6 bases). This CDR3 is built from 12 residues. CDR1 and CDR2 from the germline V gene are SEHNR and FQNEAQ (reference sequence). V was cut by 5 bases and J by 5 bases, with 10 bases left in between. CDR3 protein: CASSTTGNEQYF. CDR3 sequence (DNA): TGTGCCAGCAGCACCACAGGGAACGAGCAGTACTTC.

The chain couples TRBV10-3 to TRBJ1-3, with D tentatively TRBD1 (6 bases). There are 15 residues in the CDR3. Germline V gives CDR1 ENHRY, CDR2 SYGVKD. V gave up 3 bases and J gave up 4 bases, with 13 bases separating them. The chain's CDR3 is CAISDVQGMGNTIYF. In DNA form, the CDR3 reads TGTGCCATCAGTGATGTACAGGGAATGGGAAACACCATATATTTT.

This clonotype turned up a few times. The rearrangement uses TRBV12-3 or TRBV12-4 and TRBJ2-1; unclear D gene. This CDR3 comprises 14 residues. V was shortened by 5 bases and J by 0 bases, with 8 bases between the two germline ends. CDR3 bases: TGTGCCAGCAGTGACCCTTTCTCCTACAATGAGCAGTTCTTC. It encodes CASSDPFSYNEQFF.